The subject of this entry is one T cell receptor (beta chain). Its antigen is not identified. This sample is part of a study of cytomegalovirus exposure and HLA in healthy donors. The PCR employed 60 Vbeta primers together with 13 Jbeta primers. Sequencing used immunoSEQ multiplex PCR; TCRdb keeps in-frame clones, though not all of them. The sample has 150,000 to 200,000 clones, about 80% seen once. Overall study findings and caveats: Researchers catalogued roughly 150 TCR beta chains as cytomegalovirus-associated. While the bulk of TCR sequences proved rare, some public TCRs turned up in many donors. What a later analysis reportedly showed was that an Asian-associated ancestry cluster had fewer N-insertions than the roughly 700-donor mean.

The V and J ends lost 5 bases and 5 bases respectively, with 12 bases between them. CDR1 is MNHEY, CDR2 SVGAGI, per germline. The CDR3 has 14 amino acids. The sample was PBMCs. The chain is built from TRBV6-5 and TRBJ2-2; D perhaps matches TRBD2 (6 bases). The receptor was isolated from a woman younger than 35 in good health and CMV-seropositive. The CDR3 loop is CASSPRLETGELFF. For the CDR3, the DNA is TGTGCCAGCAGTCCCCGACTAGAAACCGGGGAGCTGTTTTTT.